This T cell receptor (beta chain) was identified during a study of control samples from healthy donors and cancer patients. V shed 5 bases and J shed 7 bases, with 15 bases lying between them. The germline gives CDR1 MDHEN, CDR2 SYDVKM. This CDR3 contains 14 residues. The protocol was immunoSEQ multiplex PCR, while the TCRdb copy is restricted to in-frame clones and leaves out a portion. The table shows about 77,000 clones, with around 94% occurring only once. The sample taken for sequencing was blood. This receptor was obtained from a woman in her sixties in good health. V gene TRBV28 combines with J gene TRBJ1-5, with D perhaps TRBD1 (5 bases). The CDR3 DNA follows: TGTGCCAGCAGTCGAACCCAGGGTCCCCAGCCCCAGCATTTT. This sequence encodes CASSRTQGPQPQHF.